This T cell receptor beta chain was recovered during a study of blood T cells in healthy people across ages. Whole-study context: Capture by template switching was about one barcoded beta molecule per two T cells.

CDR1 and CDR2 from the germline V gene are MNHNS and SASEGT. Trimming removed 4 bases at V and 2 bases at J, with 11 bases between. This CDR3 contains 14 residues. This clonotype was observed once. Every donor gave roughly 9.2 milliliters of peripheral blood. The second PCR ran about 6 to 11 cycles with a sample-barcoded 5' primer and J-beta primers. Each CDR3 protein is one row after TCRdb ran MiXCR on the 5' RACE reads. Of about 640,000 distinct CDR3 sequences detected, about 53% appear once; the ten largest clones hold more than 35%. The chain joins TRBV6-1 to TRBJ1-1; the D is unclear. Sample: blood. The TCR was taken from a man aged 55 to 70 in good health. The CDR3, as DNA: TGTGCCAGCAGTGTCTACAGCACCAACACTGAAGCTTTCTTT. It codes for CASSVYSTNTEAFF.